The 7 T cell receptor beta chains below were found in one sample sequenced in a study of post-analysis software for immune sequencing data. Which antigens these TCRs recognize remains unknown. Whole-study results and caveats: TRBV5-6, TRBV5-1 and TRBV20-1 belonged to a set of five TRBV segments that were more frequent in patients than controls.

Carried by the TCR beta cDNA libraries were unique molecular identifiers. TCRdb re-derived calls from the PCR reads in MiXCR, one entry per CDR3 protein. This table holds 650,000 to 850,000 distinct CDR3 sequences, 46% found once. The sample was blood. These receptors were taken from a girl aged 10-17 years with multiple sclerosis.

This chain uses TRBV18 with TRBJ1-2, with D possibly matching TRBD1 (5 bases). The V end was cut by 3 bases, the J end by 4 bases, with 18 bases between. The CDR3 spans 16 residues. Germline V gene data show CDR1 as KGHSH and CDR2 as LQKENI. The CDR3 loop reads CASSPSQTGTIYGYTF. The CDR3 DNA reads TGTGCCAGCTCACCCTCACAAACCGGGACGATCTATGGCTACACCTTC.

This clonotype has a handful of counts. This chain links TRBV5-1 with TRBJ2-6; D might be TRBD1 (5 bases). The V end was cut by 1 base, the J end by 0 bases, with 17 bases between. The CDR3 is 19 amino acids. Germline-derived CDR1 and CDR2 are SGHRS and YFSETQ. DNA of the CDR3: TGCGCCAGCAGCTTGAAAGACAGACGTCCCTACTCTGGGGCCAACGTCCTGACTTTC. Its protein is CASSLKDRRPYSGANVLTF.

This clonotype showed up just a few times. This chain links TRBV25-1 with TRBJ2-5, with D possibly called TRBD1 or TRBD2 (5 bases each). The CDR3 totals 17 residues. V gave up 0 bases and J gave up 3 bases, with 17 bases separating them. Germline V CDR1 and CDR2: MGHDK, SYGVNS. CDR3 protein: CASSEYFSRDGEETQYF. CDR3 in DNA: TGTGCCAGCAGTGAATACTTTAGCCGGGACGGCGAAGAGACCCAGTACTTC. The entire variable domain, with the rest obtained from reference TRBV25-1 and TRBJ2-5, is as follows: EADIYQTPRYLVIGTGKKITLECSQTMGHDKMYWYQQDPGMELHLIHYSYGVNSTEKGDLSSESTVSRIRTEHFPLTLESARPSHTSQYLCASSEYFSRDGEETQYFGPGTRLLVL.

A few counts support this clonotype. J is TRBJ1-5 and V is TRBV4-2; D perhaps matches TRBD1 (6 bases). Germline loops: CDR1 LGHNA, CDR2 YNFKEQ. The CDR3 is made up of 18 amino acids. Between the trimmed V and J ends, which lost 1 base and 5 bases, there was a span of 21 bases. CDR3: CASSQVMGRAGEHQPQHF. The CDR3 nucleotides read TGTGCCAGCAGCCAAGTGATGGGGAGGGCAGGGGAGCATCAGCCCCAGCATTTT.

This rearrangement joins TRBV4-3 to TRBJ2-1; D is uncertain. V was shortened by 2 bases and J by 8 bases, with 10 bases between the two germline ends. This CDR3 has 13 residues. Germline CDR1 reads LGHNA; CDR2 reads YSLEER. The CDR3 DNA reads TGCGCCAGCAGCCAAAGGGTGTGGGATGAGCAGTTCTTC. Its protein is CASSQRVWDEQFF.

The V call is TRBV13, the J call TRBJ2-3; TRBD2 matches 13 bases. The CDR3 spans 16 residues. With 4 bases clipped from V and 4 bases from J, the junction kept 5 bases outside the gene matches. The germline V gene encodes CDR1 PRHDT and CDR2 FYEKMQ (reference sequence). This CDR3 reads CASSSGLAGLADTQYF. CDR3 sequence (DNA): TGTGCCAGCAGCTCGGGACTAGCGGGATTGGCAGATACGCAGTATTTT.

The chain employs TRBV7-2 and TRBJ2-5; unclear D gene. Germline V CDR1 and CDR2: SGHTA, FQGNSA. Trimming stripped 7 bases from V and 5 bases from J, with 14 bases between. The CDR3 sequence is 13 residues long. As DNA, the CDR3 is TGTGCCAGCAACGTAAGGGCAACGGAGACCCAGTACTTC. This gives the protein CASNVRATETQYF.